Shown below are 14 T cell receptor beta chains from a single sample sequenced in a study of blood T cell repertoires in COVID-19. Some clones are missing from TCRdb's copy, which holds only in-frame ones; the method was immunoSEQ multiplex PCR. The sample carries about 200,000 clones, 84% recorded once. The sequencing input was PBMCs or T cells enriched from blood (not recorded which). These receptors were collected from a woman in her twenties or thirties who had been exposed to COVID-19.

The chain combines TRBV27 with TRBJ1-5; D gene uncertain. V lost 3 bases, J lost 6 bases, and 12 bases lay in between. Germline V gene data show CDR1 as MNHEY and CDR2 as SMNVEV (reference sequence). This CDR3 has 14 residues. The DNA of the CDR3 is TGTGCCAGCAGTTTTGGAGGGAGTGGTCAGCCCCAGCATTTT. Its translation is CASSFGGSGQPQHF.

The CDR3 DNA reads TGTGCCAGCAGCAAAGGGACAGGGGGCTACGAGCAGTACTTC. As protein: CASSKGTGGYEQYF. The chain recombines TRBV21-1 with TRBJ2-7; TRBD1, the table's D call, lacks a check against the DNA. TRBV21-1 is tagged as a pseudogene. The CDR3 is 14 residues long.

This clone showed up just a few times. The chain couples TRBV25-1 to TRBJ1-3; a weak D match, TRBD1 (6 bases). V was pared by 7 bases and J by 0 bases, with 13 bases between. CDR1 is MGHDK and CDR2 is SYGVNS in the germline V gene. The CDR3 contains 15 residues. For the CDR3, the DNA is TGTGCCAGCACCGGGACATATCTCTCTGGAAACACCATATATTTT. The encoded protein is CASTGTYLSGNTIYF.

The CDR3 DNA follows: TGTGCCTGGAGCAGGACAGGTAGTGGAAACACCATATATTTT. Amino acids: CAWSRTGSGNTIYF. The chain carries TRBV30 and TRBJ1-3, with 7 bases that match TRBD1. Trimming took 3 bases from V and 3 from J; bases not matched to a gene: 5. Germline V CDR1 and CDR2: GTSNPN, SVGIG (reference sequence). The CDR3 runs to 14 residues. Full variable domain (outside the CDR3, taken from reference TRBV30 and TRBJ1-3): SQTIHQWPATLVQPVGSPLSLECTVEGTSNPNLYWYRQAAGRGLQLLFYSVGIGQISSEVPQNLSASRPQDRQFILSSKKLLLSDSGFYLCAWSRTGSGNTIYFGEGSWLTVV.

This rearrangement joins TRBV6-2 or TRBV6-3 to TRBJ1-1; maybe TRBD1 (5 bases). Trimming pared 3 bases from V and 5 bases from J, leaving 16 bases between. CDR1 MNHEY and CDR2 SVGEGT come from the germline V gene. The CDR3 extends over 15 amino acids. The CDR3 is CASSYPGGVGTEAFF. For the CDR3, the DNA is TGTGCCAGCAGTTATCCCGGGGGAGTAGGGACTGAAGCTTTCTTT.

This chain uses TRBV2 with TRBJ2-5, with 9 bases that match TRBD2. The germline V gene has CDR1 SNHLY and CDR2 FYNNEI. V lost 4 bases to trimming and J lost 4 bases; unmatched junction nucleotides: 7. The CDR3 totals 15 residues. The CDR3 loop is CASSVGGGAGETQYF. In nucleotides, the CDR3 is TGTGCCAGCAGTGTAGGCGGGGGGGCAGGAGAGACCCAGTACTTC. Complete variable domain (other parts from reference TRBV2 and TRBJ2-5): EPEVTQTPSHQVTQMGQEVILRCVPISNHLYFYWYRQILGQKVEFLVSFYNNEISEKSEIFDDQFSVERPDGSNFTLKIRSTKLEDSAMYFCASSVGGGAGETQYFGPGTRLLVL.

V usage is TRBV9 and J usage is TRBJ1-2; 9 positions match TRBD1. CDR1 and CDR2 (germline): SGDLS, YYNGEE. The CDR3 sequence is 15 residues long. V trimming: 4 bases; J trimming: 4 bases; junction bases outside the gene matches: 8. The CDR3 sequence: CASSNRDRVSYGYTF. The DNA of the CDR3 is TGTGCCAGCAGCAACCGGGACAGGGTGAGCTATGGCTACACCTTC.

This chain links TRBV11-2 with TRBJ1-2, with 8 bases that match TRBD1. This CDR3 region has 18 residues. Germline values: CDR1 SGHAT, CDR2 FQNNGV. The V and J ends lost 3 bases and 5 bases, in that order; junction bases with no gene match: 17. Written as DNA, the CDR3 is TGTGCCAGCAGCTTGTCCCCCGTCGCCGGGACAGGCCTATATGGCTACACCTTC. Translated, it gives CASSLSPVAGTGLYGYTF.

The J gene is TRBJ2-3, the V gene TRBV24-1; D ambiguous. V was cut by 3 bases and J by 5 bases, with 8 bases left in between. The CDR3 is 13 amino acids. CDR1 is KGHDR, CDR2 SFDVKD, per germline. DNA of the CDR3: TGTGCCACCAGTGATGAGGTCAGAGATACGCAGTATTTT. Amino acid sequence: CATSDEVRDTQYF.

The rearrangement links TRBV29-1 to TRBJ1-2; possible D gene TRBD1, 5 bases. Looked up from germline, CDR1 is SQVTM and CDR2 is ANQGSEA. Trimming stripped 8 bases from V and 7 bases from J, with 5 bases between. The CDR3 sequence is 8 residues long. CDR3 sequence reads: CSTGGYTF. The CDR3 bases are TGCAGCACAGGTGGCTACACCTTC.

The chain is built from TRBV27 and TRBJ1-1; D might be TRBD1 (5 bases). CDR1 MNHEY and CDR2 SMNVEV come from the germline V gene (reference sequence). V was shortened by 5 bases and J by 1 base, with 11 bases between the two germline ends. The CDR3 consists of 14 residues. CDR3 DNA: TGTGCCAGCAGTCCTCATGACAGGAACACTGAAGCTTTCTTT. It translates to CASSPHDRNTEAFF.

This clone appeared a single time. The chain carries TRBV11-2 and TRBJ1-2, with 8 bases matching TRBD1. Germline CDR1 SGHAT, CDR2 FQNNGV. Losses at the gene ends were 2 bases for V and 6 bases for J; bases not matched to a gene: 11. This CDR3 comprises 16 residues. DNA for the CDR3: TGTGCCAGCAGCTTATCCCCTACAGGGGGGGGAAATGGCTACACCTTC. This sequence encodes CASSLSPTGGGNGYTF.

This clone was counted only a few times. The chain uses TRBV11-2 and TRBJ2-1; a weak D match, TRBD2 (6 bases). Trimming shortened V by 3 bases and J by 9 bases, and 12 bases separated the two germline ends. Germline lookup yields CDR1 SGHAT and CDR2 FQNNGV. The CDR3 totals 13 residues. The CDR3 DNA reads as TGTGCCAGCAGCTTCGGGACTGCCTTTGAGCAGTTCTTC. As protein: CASSFGTAFEQFF.

The chain combines TRBV7-7 with TRBJ2-5; 8 bases fit TRBD2. Germline lookup yields CDR1 SSHAT and CDR2 FNYEAQ (reference sequence). The length of the CDR3 is 15 residues. The V gene end was trimmed by 5 bases and the J gene end by 2 bases; junction bases not matched to a gene: 7. In DNA form, the CDR3 reads TGTGCCAGCAGCCATACTAGCGGCAATCAAGAGACCCAGTACTTC. This sequence encodes CASSHTSGNQETQYF.